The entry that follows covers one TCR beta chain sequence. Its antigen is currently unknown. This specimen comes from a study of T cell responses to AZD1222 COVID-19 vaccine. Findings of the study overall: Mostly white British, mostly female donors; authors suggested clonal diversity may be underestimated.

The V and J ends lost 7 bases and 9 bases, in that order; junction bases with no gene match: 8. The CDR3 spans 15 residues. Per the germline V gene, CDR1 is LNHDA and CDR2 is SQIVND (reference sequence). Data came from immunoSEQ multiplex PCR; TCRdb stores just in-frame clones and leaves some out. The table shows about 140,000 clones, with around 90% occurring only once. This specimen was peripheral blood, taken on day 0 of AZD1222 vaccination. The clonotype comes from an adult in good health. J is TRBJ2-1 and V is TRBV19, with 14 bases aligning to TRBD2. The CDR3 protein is CASNLLGTSGGEQFF. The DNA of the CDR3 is TGTGCCAGTAACCTTCTCGGGACTAGCGGGGGTGAGCAGTTCTTC.